A single sample gave rise to the 18 T cell receptor beta chains below, sequenced in a study of beta chain features in type 1 diabetes. Since all of the isolated RNA was reverse transcribed, expressed TCRB transcripts were what got sequenced. Assay: immunoSEQ multiplex PCR; the TCRdb copy retains only in-frame clones and omits some. The sample carries hundreds of thousands of clones, 11% to 15% recorded once. Sequencing used central memory CD4+ T cells from blood. Receptors were obtained from a man aged 25 to 40 in good health.

This rearrangement joins TRBV5-4 to TRBJ1-1, with D possibly matching TRBD1 (5 bases). The CDR3 runs 15 residues. The germline V gene encodes CDR1 SGHNT and CDR2 YYREEE (reference sequence). The V gene lost 4 bases and the J gene lost 0 bases, with 13 bases spanning the gap. DNA of the CDR3: TGTGCCAGCAGCCCGGTACAGGAGTTGAACACTGAAGCTTTCTTT. Translation gives CASSPVQELNTEAFF.

J is TRBJ2-3 and V is TRBV28, with D uncertain. The CDR3 is made up of 12 amino acids. From germline, CDR1 is MDHEN and CDR2 SYDVKM. V lost 5 bases and J 0 bases, leaving 3 bases between the germline ends. The CDR3 bases are TGTGCCAGCAGTGTAAGCACAGATACGCAGTATTTT. It translates to CASSVSTDTQYF.

The chain employs TRBV5-5 and TRBJ1-1; D remains ambiguous. Trimming took 4 bases from V and 0 from J, leaving 13 bases between them. In germline, CDR1 is SGHKS, CDR2 YYEKEE (reference sequence). This CDR3 has 15 residues. CDR3 residues: CASSPGRFVNTEAFF. The CDR3 region has the DNA TGTGCCAGCAGCCCGGGGAGGTTCGTGAACACTGAAGCTTTCTTT. Drawing the rest from reference TRBV5-5 and TRBJ1-1, the complete variable domain is DAGVTQSPTHLIKTRGQQVTLRCSPISGHKSVSWYQQVLGQGPQFIFQYYEKEERGRGNFPDRFSARQFPNYSSELNVNALLLGDSALYLCASSPGRFVNTEAFFGQGTRLTVV.

The gene calls are TRBV29-1 and TRBJ1-1; D is possibly TRBD1 (5 bases). Deletions cut 0 bases from V and 3 bases from J, with 8 bases between. This CDR3 comprises 13 residues. Germline V gene sequence: CDR1 SQVTM, CDR2 ANQGSEA. The CDR3 sequence: CSVEDGGDTEAFF. The CDR3 DNA reads TGCAGCGTTGAAGATGGGGGAGACACTGAAGCTTTCTTT.

On this clone itself: Other DNA sequences in the sample encode the same CDR3. This sequence joins TRBV6-1 and TRBJ2-1; TRBD2 is a possible D gene (6 bases). This CDR3 has 12 amino acids. Germline V lookup: CDR1 MNHNS, CDR2 SASEGT. V lost 5 bases and J 12 bases, leaving 14 bases between the germline ends. In DNA form, the CDR3 reads TGTGCCAGCAGTCCCGGACCGGGACTGCAGTTCTTC. Protein product: CASSPGPGLQFF.

The J gene is TRBJ2-3, the V gene TRBV5-4; 8 bases are a match to TRBD1. This CDR3 has 14 amino acids. The J segment lost 2 bases and the V segment lost 8 bases, leaving 7 bases of the junction unmatched. Germline CDR1 and CDR2: SGHNT and YYREEE (reference sequence). The CDR3 nucleotides are TGTGCCAGTCGACAGGGGTCCCTCACAGATACGCAGTATTTT. Translating it yields CASRQGSLTDTQYF.

This clone was seen a single time. The chain couples TRBV6-5 to TRBJ2-1; 9 nucleotides align to TRBD2. The CDR3 is 13 amino acids. V dropped 0 bases and J dropped 13; count of bases not matched to a gene: 4. CDR1 and CDR2 (germline): MNHEY, SVGAGI. The CDR3, as DNA: TGTGCCAGCAGTTACTCCCCGACTAGCGGTCAGTTCTTC. This codes for CASSYSPTSGQFF.

The chain carries TRBV20-1 and TRBJ2-1; D possibly matches TRBD1 or TRBD2 (5 bases each). The CDR3 sequence is 11 residues long. Germline V gene lookup returns CDR1 DFQATT and CDR2 SNEGSKA (reference sequence). Deletions cut 8 bases from V and 16 bases from J, with 21 bases between. The CDR3: CSTITGPSTFF. The CDR3 DNA reads as TGCAGTACGATCACGGGGCCAAGCACATTCTTC.

Only a few counts were recorded for this clone. The rearrangement uses TRBV11-1 and TRBJ2-3; D remains ambiguous. Germline assignment: CDR1 SGHAT and CDR2 FQDESV (reference sequence). Trimming took off 5 bases at V and 4 bases at J, with 10 bases between the two ends. This CDR3 has 13 residues. The CDR3 bases are TGTGCCAGCAGCGCACAACCGGCAGATACGCAGTATTTT. It codes for CASSAQPADTQYF.

The chain is built from TRBV29-1 and TRBJ1-1; D remains unclear. Trimming shortened V by 5 bases and J by 1 base, and 17 bases separated the two germline ends. From germline, CDR1 is SQVTM and CDR2 ANQGSEA. The CDR3 has 15 residues. DNA of the CDR3: TGCAGCGTTTTGGGAGGGTTCCTTTGGAACACTGAAGCTTTCTTT. Protein product: CSVLGGFLWNTEAFF.

This clone was seen many times. The CDR3 reads CASSASAGETQYF. The DNA of the CDR3 is TGTGCCAGCAGCGCCAGCGCGGGGGAGACCCAGTACTTC. The chain has TRBV9 and TRBJ2-5; D may be TRBD2 (6 bases). CDR3 size: 13 residues. Germline lookup yields CDR1 SGDLS and CDR2 YYNGEE. The germline V and J ends were trimmed by 3 bases and 5 bases, with 11 bases remaining between them.

This clone appeared a few times. The chain is built from TRBV6-5 and TRBJ2-7, with a possible D match to TRBD1 (7 bases). The CDR3 loop spans 16 amino acids. The germline V and J ends were trimmed by 1 base and 1 base, with 14 bases remaining between them. Germline V gives CDR1 MNHEY, CDR2 SVGAGI. CDR3 nucleotide sequence: TGTGCCAGCAGTTACTTTGGAGGGGGCGGGTCCTACGAGCAGTACTTC. The encoded protein is CASSYFGGGGSYEQYF.

Only a few counts were recorded for this clone. The rearrangement uses TRBV23-1 and TRBJ2-2; D uncertain. TRBV23-1 is given ORF status, its function remaining uncertain. The CDR3 is 15 amino acids. The ends were cut back, 0 bases at V and 2 bases at J, with 7 bases in the middle. Here the CDR3 reads CASSQSGFNTGELFF. CDR3 nucleotides: TGCGCCAGCAGTCAATCAGGCTTCAACACCGGGGAGCTGTTTTTT.

This clone was seen only a few times. The V and J genes are TRBV2 and TRBJ1-5, with no clear D. Trimming pared 3 bases from V and 1 base from J, leaving 19 bases between. Germline V CDR1 and CDR2: SNHLY, FYNNEI. There are 18 residues in the CDR3. CDR3: CASSELTLIPGSNQPQHF. CDR3 sequence (DNA): TGTGCCAGCAGTGAGTTGACTTTAATACCTGGGAGCAATCAGCCCCAGCATTTT.

The rearrangement joins TRBV10-3 to TRBJ1-1; D unclear. The CDR3 totals 14 residues. Trimming took 2 bases from V and 0 from J, leaving 7 bases between them. Germline V gene sequence: CDR1 ENHRY, CDR2 SYGVKD. CDR3 sequence (DNA): TGTGCCATCAGTGAGCCCCGTTTGAACACTGAAGCTTTCTTT. This gives the protein CAISEPRLNTEAFF.

The chain employs TRBV9 and TRBJ1-1; D gene ambiguous. The CDR3 is 14 amino acids. CDR1 is SGDLS, CDR2 YYNGEE, per germline. V lost 3 bases and J 2 bases, leaving 11 bases between the germline ends. The CDR3 loop is CASSAQIGNTEAFF. CDR3 bases: TGTGCCAGCAGCGCGCAGATAGGTAACACTGAAGCTTTCTTT.

The rearrangement links TRBV2 to TRBJ2-2, with TRBD1 matching 8 bases. This CDR3 contains 14 residues. Unmatched junction bases numbered 3, after V lost 6 bases and J lost 3 bases. Looked up from germline, CDR1 is SNHLY and CDR2 is FYNNEI. For the CDR3, the DNA is TGTGCCAGCAGATTGACAGGGGACACCGGGGAGCTGTTTTTT. The encoded protein is CASRLTGDTGELFF.

This chain joins TRBV25-1 and TRBJ2-3; 9 bases are shared with TRBD2. The CDR3 is 16 amino acids. V was pared by 6 bases and J by 0 bases, with 7 bases of the junction left unmatched. CDR1 MGHDK and CDR2 SYGVNS come from the germline V gene. The CDR3 reads CASSQDSGGSTDTQYF. For the CDR3, the DNA is TGTGCCAGCAGCCAAGACAGCGGGGGGAGCACAGATACGCAGTATTTT. Complete variable domain (other parts from reference TRBV25-1 and TRBJ2-3): EADIYQTPRYLVIGTGKKITLECSQTMGHDKMYWYQQDPGMELHLIHYSYGVNSTEKGDLSSESTVSRIRTEHFPLTLESARPSHTSQYLCASSQDSGGSTDTQYFGPGTRLTVL.